This T cell receptor beta chain comes out of a study of beta chain features in type 1 diabetes. This clone turned up a few times. Its antigen is undetermined. One junction end disagrees with the germline gene, perhaps due to a read error. Study findings and constraints: Type 1 diabetes patients showed a moderate but significant shortening of TCRB CDR3s in all four CD4+ subsets. A pattern of fewer insertions and more deletions at VDJ junctions was seen in type 1 diabetes patients.

The sequenced template was cDNA made from the entire isolated RNA. Assay used: immunoSEQ multiplex PCR; TCRdb lists only in-frame clones, some missing. This sample has 240,000 or so clones; more than 11% occur once, and the top ten carry approximately 0.02%. This CDR3 is 15 amino acids long. Germline V lookup: CDR1 SSHAT, CDR2 FNYEAQ (reference sequence). The specimen was naive CD4+ T cells from blood. The chain has TRBV7-7 and TRBJ2-1; 11 positions match TRBD1. The source is a man aged 25-45 years with type 1 diabetes. As DNA, the CDR3 is TGTGCTAGCAGCTTCGGGACAGGGGGTCACAATGAGCAGTTCTTC. Translation: CASSFGTGGHNEQFF.